This TCR beta chain comes out of a study of identical twins. This clonotype has a count of ten or more. The germline CDR1 and CDR2 sequences are SEHNR and FQNEAQ (reference sequence). V lost 5 bases, J lost 2 bases, and 15 bases lay in between. The CDR3 consists of 15 residues. TCRdb re-derived calls from the 5' RACE reads in MiXCR, one entry per CDR3 protein. The sample contains about 150,000 distinct CDR3 sequences, approximately 4% of which appear only once. The chain has TRBV7-9 and TRBJ2-5; D gene ambiguous. What was sequenced was memory T cells sorted from blood. This TCR came from a young man in good health. CDR3 sequence (DNA): TGTGCCAGCAGCCCCTACGGGCCCATACAAGAGACCCAGTACTTC. Its protein is CASSPYGPIQETQYF.